These 18 T cell receptor beta chains were sequenced from one sample in a study of vaccination effects on CD4 cells after COVID-19. Their cognate antigens are unknown. The ViraFEST assay expanded antigen-specific CD4+ T cells with viral peptide pools before sequencing. The authors isolated CD4+ T cells after roughly eleven days of culture. Each participant was administered two doses of either the BNT162b2 or the mRNA-1273 vaccine. Clones were sequenced by immunoSEQ multiplex PCR, and TCRdb holds only the in-frame ones, with some missing. The sample includes more than 20,000 clones, 75% to 80% seen only once; the top ten take roughly 6.5%. Sequencing used CD4+ T cells from PBMCs cultured with SARS-CoV-2 spike peptides, obtained after COVID-19 vaccination. These receptor sequences come from a human donor who received a COVID-19 vaccine. Some clones in this sample may be carry-over from other donors' samples.

The rearrangement links TRBV2 to TRBJ1-5; 9 bases map to TRBD1. Per the germline V gene, CDR1 is SNHLY and CDR2 is FYNNEI. After removal of 2 bases from V and 9 bases from J, the junction contained 5 bases not matched to a gene. The CDR3 sequence is 14 residues long. The CDR3 DNA follows: TGTGCCAGCAGTGAAAACAGGGGGCATAGGCCCCAGCATTTT. This encodes CASSENRGHRPQHF. The full variable domain, in which reference TRBV2 and TRBJ1-5 provide the parts outside the CDR3, is EPEVTQTPSHQVTQMGQEVILRCVPISNHLYFYWYRQILGQKVEFLVSFYNNEISEKSEIFDDQFSVERPDGSNFTLKIRSTKLEDSAMYFCASSENRGHRPQHFGDGTRLSIL.

The rearrangement links TRBV5-6 to TRBJ1-2, with D perhaps matching TRBD1 (6 bases). The CDR3 loop spans 15 amino acids. Germline CDR1 is SGHDT and CDR2 is YYEEEE. V lost 4 bases and J 5 bases, leaving 18 bases between the germline ends. CDR3 residues: CASSPVGGTLYGYTF. The CDR3 DNA sequence: TGTGCCAGCAGCCCCGTAGGGGGGACCCTATATGGCTACACCTTC.

The rearrangement uses TRBV4-3 and TRBJ2-7; 9 bases are shared with TRBD1. This CDR3 contains 15 residues. The junction had 8 bases not matched to a gene; V was cut back by 4 bases and J by 4 bases. Germline CDR1 is LGHNA and CDR2 is YSLEER. The CDR3 nucleotides read TGCGCCAGCAGCCGAGCCGGGACAGGGTTTTACGAGCAGTACGTC. Translation: CASSRAGTGFYEQYV.

This clone was counted between two and nine times. The CDR3 sequence: CASSSREFVSNQPQHF. Here the CDR3 DNA reads TGTGCCAGTAGTAGCAGGGAATTTGTTAGCAATCAGCCCCAGCATTTT. The V gene is TRBV19, the J gene TRBJ1-5; a possible D gene is TRBD1 (5 bases). This CDR3 has 16 amino acids. Trimming took off 4 bases at V and 0 bases at J, with 13 bases between the two ends. Germline CDR1 LNHDA, CDR2 SQIVND (reference sequence). The full variable domain, rest sourced from reference TRBV19 and TRBJ1-5, is DGGITQSPKYLFRKEGQNVTLSCEQNLNHDAMYWYRQDPGQGLRLIYYSQIVNDFQKGDIAEGYSVSREKKESFPLTVTSAQKNPTAFYLCASSSREFVSNQPQHFGDGTRLSIL.

This sequence joins TRBV24-1 and TRBJ2-7; TRBD1 aligns across 9 bases. Germline V gene lookup returns CDR1 KGHDR and CDR2 SFDVKD. Trimming took 7 bases from V and 1 from J; bases not matched to a gene: 4. The CDR3 covers 14 residues. Written as DNA, the CDR3 is TGTGCCACCAGGCCGGGACAGGGTTCCTACGAGCAGTACGTC. It translates to CATRPGQGSYEQYV.

The V call is TRBV6-6, the J call TRBJ2-1; possibly TRBD1 for D (9 bases). V was clipped by 6 bases and J by 8 bases, with 17 bases between them. The CDR3 is made up of 14 amino acids. The V gene's germline CDR1 is MNHNY and CDR2 SVGAGI (reference sequence). Here the CDR3 reads CASRRGDRDHEQFF. For the CDR3, the DNA is TGTGCCAGCAGGCGGGGGGACAGGGACCATGAGCAGTTCTTC.

The count of this clone is one. This chain connects TRBV19 to TRBJ1-2, with D possibly being TRBD1 (5 bases). V lost 5 bases to trimming and J lost 6 bases, with 16 bases between them. CDR1 is LNHDA, CDR2 SQIVND, per germline (reference sequence). This CDR3 contains 14 residues. The CDR3 nucleotides read TGTGCCAGTAGTTCATTAGGGGAAGTGCATGGCTACACCTTC. It codes for CASSSLGEVHGYTF.

The rearrangement joins TRBV5-1 to TRBJ2-2; D might be TRBD1 (5 bases). V gave up 0 bases and J gave up 0 bases, with 6 bases separating them. The CDR3 runs 15 residues. Looked up from germline, CDR1 is SGHRS and CDR2 is YFSETQ. As DNA, the CDR3 is TGCGCCAGCAGCTTGGGGGGCTCGAACACCGGGGAGCTGTTTTTT. The encoded protein is CASSLGGSNTGELFF.

The genes are TRBV5-8 and TRBJ2-3; unclear D gene. The CDR3 has 12 amino acids. Germline V gene data show CDR1 as SGHTS and CDR2 as YDEGEE. Trimming removed 5 bases at V and 6 bases at J, with 10 bases between. CDR3 amino acids: CASSFAGDTQYF. Written as DNA, the CDR3 is TGTGCCAGCAGTTTCGCTGGGGATACGCAGTATTTT.

The CDR3 here is CSVKPDRLQPTEAFF. CDR3 DNA sequence: TGCAGCGTGAAACCCGACAGGCTCCAGCCCACTGAAGCTTTCTTT. The chain couples TRBV29-1 to TRBJ1-1, with a possible D match to TRBD1 (6 bases). CDR1 is SQVTM and CDR2 is ANQGSEA in the germline V gene. This CDR3 has 15 amino acids. Trimming pared 6 bases from V and 4 bases from J, leaving 21 bases between.

CDR3 sequence (DNA): TGTGCCAGCAGTTGGACGACAGGGGGGATGGAGACCCAGTACTTC. Its protein is CASSWTTGGMETQYF. The gene calls are TRBV28 and TRBJ2-5; 9 positions agree with TRBD1. The CDR3 consists of 15 residues. CDR1 MDHEN and CDR2 SYDVKM come from the germline V gene. V was pared by 4 bases and J by 5 bases, with 8 bases of the junction left unmatched. Full variable domain (rest looked up from reference TRBV28 and TRBJ2-5): DVKVTQSSRYLVKRTGEKVFLECVQDMDHENMFWYRQDPGLGLRLIYFSYDVKMKEKGDIPEGYSVSREKKERFSLILESASTNQTSMYLCASSWTTGGMETQYFGPGTRLLVL.

The CDR3: CASSTSGQGMNEQFF. CDR3 coding DNA: TGTGCCAGTAGTACCTCCGGACAGGGGATGAATGAGCAGTTCTTC. V gene TRBV19 combines with J gene TRBJ2-1; 9 bases are shared with TRBD1. V was clipped by 4 bases and J by 7 bases; unmatched bases: 8. This CDR3 region has 15 residues. From germline, CDR1 is LNHDA and CDR2 SQIVND (reference sequence).

V is TRBV6-2 or TRBV6-3 and J is TRBJ1-1, with D perhaps TRBD1 (6 bases). The CDR3 extends over 14 amino acids. With 5 bases removed from V and 3 bases from J, the gap between germline ends came to 13 bases. Germline V lookup: CDR1 MNHEY, CDR2 SVGEGT. CDR3 sequence reads: CASSQQGTHTEAFF. The CDR3 DNA reads as TGTGCCAGCAGTCAACAGGGAACTCACACTGAAGCTTTCTTT.

This chain links TRBV30 with TRBJ1-1; no firm D call. Trimming removed 1 base at V and 1 base at J, with 10 bases between. Germline CDR1 is GTSNPN and CDR2 is SVGIG (reference sequence). This CDR3 is built from 14 residues. The CDR3 loop is CAWSGGTWNTEAFF. In DNA, the CDR3 is TGTGCCTGGAGTGGTGGCACCTGGAACACTGAAGCTTTCTTT.

V gene TRBV5-8 combines with J gene TRBJ2-3; TRBD2 matches 7 bases. The CDR3 has 20 amino acids. The V segment lost 7 bases and the J segment 0 bases; nucleotides outside the gene matches: 23. Germline V gene lookup returns CDR1 SGHTS and CDR2 YDEGEE. Written as DNA, the CDR3 is TGTGCCAGCCCTAAAGGGTGGTCCCGGGCGGGGGAGCAGAGCACAGATACGCAGTATTTT. Amino acids: CASPKGWSRAGEQSTDTQYF.

The chain employs TRBV5-6 and TRBJ1-5, with TRBD1 identical over 7 bases. The CDR3 has 16 residues. With 1 base clipped from V and 5 bases from J, the junction kept 9 bases outside the gene matches. Germline CDR1 SGHDT, CDR2 YYEEEE. The chain's CDR3 is CASSLRGRIPDQPQHF. CDR3 in DNA: TGTGCCAGCAGCTTGAGGGGGCGGATTCCCGATCAGCCCCAGCATTTT.

The rearrangement uses TRBV18 and TRBJ1-5; D is unclear. This CDR3 spans 15 amino acids. The germline V gene has CDR1 KGHSH and CDR2 LQKENI. The V end lost 3 bases, the J end lost 0 bases, and 9 bases lay between the germline ends. CDR3 protein: CASSPGLNSNQPQHF. CDR3 coding DNA: TGTGCCAGCTCACCGGGGTTGAATAGCAATCAGCCCCAGCATTTT.

This clone was recorded a few times. The chain combines TRBV11-3 with TRBJ2-2; perhaps D is TRBD1 or TRBD2 (5 bases each). The CDR3 has 12 amino acids. Deletions cut 3 bases from V and 6 bases from J, with 5 bases between. Germline loops: CDR1 SGHNT, CDR2 YENEEA. This CDR3 reads CASSLGAGELFF. The CDR3 region has the DNA TGTGCCAGCAGCTTGGGGGCCGGGGAGCTGTTTTTT.